The TCR beta chain under discussion was sequenced for a study of blood T cell repertoires in COVID-19. Turning to the study itself: Acute-phase and convalescent COVID-19 samples originated in the United States, Italy and Spain. In each case, the material was cDNA or gDNA derived from T cells, B-cell-depleted T cells, or PBMCs.

Authors' methods: The assay estimated nucleated cells by amplifying reference gene primers. Measured with immunoSEQ multiplex PCR; TCRdb has only the in-frame clones, and not every one. Clonal size and the V and J genes are those of that table, whereas D and trimming came from the DNA. Of about 140,000 clones in the sample, around 79% were seen once. CDR1 and CDR2 from the germline V gene are LNHDA and SQIVND (reference sequence). The CDR3 sequence is 16 residues long. With 4 bases clipped from V and 3 bases from J, the junction kept 8 bases outside the gene matches. The gene calls are TRBV19 and TRBJ2-3, with 9 bases fitting TRBD2. Sequenced: peripheral blood. This receptor was identified in a man in his 60s with acute or convalescent COVID-19. CDR3 nucleotides: TGTGCCAGTAGTACGTTAGCGGGAGTGGGTACAGATACGCAGTATTTT. It codes for CASSTLAGVGTDTQYF.